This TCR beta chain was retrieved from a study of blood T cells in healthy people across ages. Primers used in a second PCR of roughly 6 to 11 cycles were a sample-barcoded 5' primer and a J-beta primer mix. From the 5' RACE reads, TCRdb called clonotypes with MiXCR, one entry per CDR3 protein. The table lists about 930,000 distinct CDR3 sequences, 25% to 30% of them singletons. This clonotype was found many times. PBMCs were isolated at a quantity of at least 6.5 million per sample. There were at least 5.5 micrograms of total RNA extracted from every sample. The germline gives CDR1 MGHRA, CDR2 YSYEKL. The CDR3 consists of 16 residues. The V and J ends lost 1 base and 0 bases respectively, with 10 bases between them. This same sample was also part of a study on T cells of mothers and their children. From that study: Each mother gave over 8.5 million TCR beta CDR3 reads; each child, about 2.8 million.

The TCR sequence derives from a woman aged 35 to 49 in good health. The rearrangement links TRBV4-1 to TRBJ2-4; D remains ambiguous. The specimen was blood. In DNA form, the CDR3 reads TGCGCCAGCAGCCAAGTTCCAGAATCAGCCAAAAACATTCAGTACTTC. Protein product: CASSQVPESAKNIQYF.